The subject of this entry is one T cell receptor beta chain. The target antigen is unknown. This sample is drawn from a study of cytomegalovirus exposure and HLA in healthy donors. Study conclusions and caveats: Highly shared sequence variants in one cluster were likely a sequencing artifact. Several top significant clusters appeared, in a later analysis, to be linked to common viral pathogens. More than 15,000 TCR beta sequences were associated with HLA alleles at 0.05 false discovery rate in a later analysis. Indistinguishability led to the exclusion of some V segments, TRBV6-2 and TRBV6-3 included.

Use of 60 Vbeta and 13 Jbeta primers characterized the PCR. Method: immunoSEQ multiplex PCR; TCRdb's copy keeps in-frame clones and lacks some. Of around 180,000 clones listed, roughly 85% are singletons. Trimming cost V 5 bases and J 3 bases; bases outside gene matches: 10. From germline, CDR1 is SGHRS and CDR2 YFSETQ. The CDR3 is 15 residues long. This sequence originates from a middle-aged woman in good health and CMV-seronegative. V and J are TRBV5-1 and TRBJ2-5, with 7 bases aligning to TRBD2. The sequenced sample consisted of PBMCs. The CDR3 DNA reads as TGCGCCAGCAGACTGAAAGGTCTAGCGGAAGAGACCCAGTACTTC. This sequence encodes CASRLKGLAEETQYF.